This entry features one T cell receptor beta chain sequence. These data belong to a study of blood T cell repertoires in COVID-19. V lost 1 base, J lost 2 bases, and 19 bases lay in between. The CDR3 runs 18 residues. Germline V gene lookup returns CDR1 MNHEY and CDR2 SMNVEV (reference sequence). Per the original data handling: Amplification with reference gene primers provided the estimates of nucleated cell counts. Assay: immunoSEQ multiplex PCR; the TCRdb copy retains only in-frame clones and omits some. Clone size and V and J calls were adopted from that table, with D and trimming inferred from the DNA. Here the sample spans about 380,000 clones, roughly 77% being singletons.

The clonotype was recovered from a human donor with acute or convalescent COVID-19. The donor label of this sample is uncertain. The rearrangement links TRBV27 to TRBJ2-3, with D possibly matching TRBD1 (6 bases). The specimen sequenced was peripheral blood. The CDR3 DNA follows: TGTGCCAGCAGTTTATGGGACATCGGACAGAGTCACACAGATACGCAGTATTTT. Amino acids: CASSLWDIGQSHTDTQYF.